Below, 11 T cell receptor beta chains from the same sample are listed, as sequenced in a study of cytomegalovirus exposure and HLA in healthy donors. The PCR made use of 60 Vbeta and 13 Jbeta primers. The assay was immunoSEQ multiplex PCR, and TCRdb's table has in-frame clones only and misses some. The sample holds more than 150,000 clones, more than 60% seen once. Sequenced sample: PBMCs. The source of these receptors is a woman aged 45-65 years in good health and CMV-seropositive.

Here the CDR3 reads CASSIGDRGRWYGYTF. The DNA for the CDR3 is TGTGCCAGTAGTATAGGTGACAGGGGGCGTTGGTATGGCTACACCTTC. The chain is built from TRBV19 and TRBJ1-2; 10 bases align to TRBD1. V shed 1 base, J shed 5 bases, and the junction held 7 bases outside the gene matches. The CDR3 runs 16 residues. Germline CDR1 is LNHDA and CDR2 is SQIVND (reference sequence).

Written as DNA, the CDR3 is TGTGCCAGCAGCTTTCAACAGGGTCCGGGAGAGACCCAGTACTTC. Encoded protein: CASSFQQGPGETQYF. The chain carries TRBV5-8 and TRBJ2-5; D is perhaps TRBD1 (6 bases). Germline-derived CDR1 and CDR2 are SGHTS and YDEGEE. CDR3 length: 15 amino acids. The ends were cut back, 2 bases at V and 4 bases at J, with 15 bases in the middle.

The CDR3 reads CASGTGTGGTNEKLFF. In DNA, the CDR3 is TGTGCTAGTGGTACCGGGACAGGGGGAACTAATGAAAAACTGTTTTTT. The chain employs TRBV12-5 and TRBJ1-4; TRBD1 matches at 11 bases. Germline V gene data show CDR1 as LGHNT and CDR2 as FRNRAP. The CDR3 runs 16 residues. V was clipped by 5 bases and J by 1 base; unmatched bases: 3.

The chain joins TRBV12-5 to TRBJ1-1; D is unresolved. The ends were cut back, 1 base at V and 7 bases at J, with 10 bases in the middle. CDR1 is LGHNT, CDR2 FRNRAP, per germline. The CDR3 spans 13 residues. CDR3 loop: CASGLGLAHEAFF. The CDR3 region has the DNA TGTGCTAGTGGTTTGGGACTCGCCCATGAAGCTTTCTTT.

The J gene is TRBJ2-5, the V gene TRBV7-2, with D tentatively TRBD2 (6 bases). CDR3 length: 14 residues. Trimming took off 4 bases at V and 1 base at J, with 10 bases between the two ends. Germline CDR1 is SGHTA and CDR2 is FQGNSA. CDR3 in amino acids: CASSSLGSQETQYF. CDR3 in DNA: TGTGCCAGCAGCTCCCTCGGGAGCCAAGAGACCCAGTACTTC. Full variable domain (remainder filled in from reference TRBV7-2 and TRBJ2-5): GAGVSQSPSNKVTEKGKDVELRCDPISGHTALYWYRQSLGQGLEFLIYFQGNSAPDKSGLPSDRFSAERTGGSVSTLTIQRTQQEDSAVYLCASSSLGSQETQYFGPGTRLLVL.

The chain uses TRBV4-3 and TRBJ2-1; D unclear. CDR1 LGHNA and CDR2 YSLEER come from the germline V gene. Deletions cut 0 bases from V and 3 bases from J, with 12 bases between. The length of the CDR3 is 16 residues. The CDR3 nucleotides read TGCGCCAGCAGCCAAGATCGGAACACTAACTACAATGAGCAGTTCTTC. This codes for CASSQDRNTNYNEQFF.

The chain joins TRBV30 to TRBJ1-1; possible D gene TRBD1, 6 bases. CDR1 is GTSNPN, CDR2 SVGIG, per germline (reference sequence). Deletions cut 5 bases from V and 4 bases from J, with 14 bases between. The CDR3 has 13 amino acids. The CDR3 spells CAWGTQQGTEAFF. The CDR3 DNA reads TGTGCCTGGGGGACCCAACAGGGCACTGAAGCTTTCTTT. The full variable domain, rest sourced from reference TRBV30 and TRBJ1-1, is SQTIHQWPATLVQPVGSPLSLECTVEGTSNPNLYWYRQAAGRGLQLLFYSVGIGQISSEVPQNLSASRPQDRQFILSSKKLLLSDSGFYLCAWGTQQGTEAFFGQGTRLTVV.

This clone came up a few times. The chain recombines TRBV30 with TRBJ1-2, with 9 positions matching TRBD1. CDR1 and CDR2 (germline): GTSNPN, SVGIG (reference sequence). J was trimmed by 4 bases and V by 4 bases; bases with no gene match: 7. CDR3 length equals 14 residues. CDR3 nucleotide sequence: TGTGCCTGGACCATGACAGGGGGAATCTATGGCTACACCTTC. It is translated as CAWTMTGGIYGYTF. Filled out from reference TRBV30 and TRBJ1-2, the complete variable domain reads SQTIHQWPATLVQPVGSPLSLECTVEGTSNPNLYWYRQAAGRGLQLLFYSVGIGQISSEVPQNLSASRPQDRQFILSSKKLLLSDSGFYLCAWTMTGGIYGYTFGSGTRLTVV.

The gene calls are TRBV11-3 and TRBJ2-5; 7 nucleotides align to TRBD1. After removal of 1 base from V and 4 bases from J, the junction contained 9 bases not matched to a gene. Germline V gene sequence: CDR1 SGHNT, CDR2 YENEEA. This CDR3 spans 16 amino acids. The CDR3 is CASSLGGQAERETQYF. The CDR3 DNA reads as TGTGCCAGCAGCTTAGGAGGACAGGCTGAAAGAGAGACCCAGTACTTC.

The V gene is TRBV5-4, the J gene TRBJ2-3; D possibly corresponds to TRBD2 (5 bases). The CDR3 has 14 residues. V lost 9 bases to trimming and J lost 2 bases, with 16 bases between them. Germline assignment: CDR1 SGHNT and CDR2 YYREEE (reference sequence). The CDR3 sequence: CATKDQRNTDTQYF. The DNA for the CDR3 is TGTGCCACCAAGGATCAGCGGAACACAGATACGCAGTATTTT.

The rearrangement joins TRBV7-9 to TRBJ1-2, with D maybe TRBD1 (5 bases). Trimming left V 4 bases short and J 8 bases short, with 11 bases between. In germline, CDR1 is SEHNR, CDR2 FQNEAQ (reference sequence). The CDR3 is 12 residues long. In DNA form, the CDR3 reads TGTGCCAGCAGCTACCAGGGAGGAGGCTACACCTTC. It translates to CASSYQGGGYTF.